Listed below are T cell receptor beta chains from one sample, sequenced in a study of technical replicates of blood from several donors. TCRdb's table, derived via immunoSEQ multiplex PCR, lists solely in-frame clones and lacks some. The profile shows some 62,000 clones, about 88% of them singletons. The sequencing sample was made of PBMCs. These TCRs come from a human donor in good health. Some clones in this sample may be carry-over from other donors' samples. The conserved cysteine and the conserved F or W are not part of the CDR3 here. The order of the fields is V gene, D gene, J gene, CDR3 protein. A D gene is named only where the DNA matches it firmly.

v_gene: TRBV18
d_gene: -
j_gene: TRBJ2-7
CDR3aa: ASSQNGGEQY

v_gene: TRBV5-6
d_gene: TRBD2
j_gene: TRBJ2-7
CDR3aa: ASSRGRIYEQY

v_gene: TRBV10-3
d_gene: TRBD1
j_gene: TRBJ1-1
CDR3aa: AINQGQGSEAF

v_gene: TRBV18
d_gene: TRBD1
j_gene: TRBJ2-7
CDR3aa: ASSAQGDEQY

v_gene: TRBV6-5
d_gene: -
j_gene: TRBJ1-2
CDR3aa: ASRLDSNYGYT

v_gene: TRBV28
d_gene: TRBD2
j_gene: TRBJ2-1
CDR3aa: ASSKPGGIAYNEQF

v_gene: TRBV5-6
d_gene: -
j_gene: TRBJ2-7
CDR3aa: ASSLSPLREQY

v_gene: TRBV30
d_gene: -
j_gene: TRBJ1-5
CDR3aa: AWSGGSDSQPQH

v_gene: TRBV19
d_gene: -
j_gene: TRBJ1-2
CDR3aa: ASMQGSRRGYGYT

v_gene: TRBV9
d_gene: -
j_gene: TRBJ2-3
CDR3aa: ASSAKLAGTDTQY

v_gene: TRBV4-1
d_gene: TRBD2
j_gene: TRBJ2-5
CDR3aa: ASSQVGGGRFQETQY

v_gene: TRBV6-5
d_gene: TRBD2
j_gene: TRBJ2-7
CDR3aa: ASSYETSGSEQY

v_gene: TRBV7-6
d_gene: TRBD2
j_gene: TRBJ2-1
CDR3aa: ASSLVGGRGTPAEQF

v_gene: TRBV20-1
d_gene: -
j_gene: TRBJ2-7
CDR3aa: RLSYEQY

v_gene: TRBV6-4
d_gene: TRBD1
j_gene: TRBJ2-2
CDR3aa: ASSDGGQGQTGELF

v_gene: TRBV4-3
d_gene: TRBD2
j_gene: TRBJ2-1
CDR3aa: ASSQEREAYNEQF

v_gene: TRBV7-9
d_gene: -
j_gene: TRBJ2-5
CDR3aa: ASSFQGPETQY

v_gene: TRBV5-1
d_gene: -
j_gene: TRBJ1-5
CDR3aa: ASSSNPEQPQH

v_gene: TRBV25-1
d_gene: -
j_gene: TRBJ2-2
CDR3aa: ASSENTGLYTGELF

v_gene: TRBV7-6
d_gene: -
j_gene: TRBJ2-5
CDR3aa: ASSLAGSLRETQY

v_gene: TRBV19
d_gene: -
j_gene: TRBJ2-3
CDR3aa: AVKERGTETQY

v_gene: TRBV19
d_gene: -
j_gene: TRBJ2-2
CDR3aa: ASSGTRTNTGELF

v_gene: TRBV6-5
d_gene: -
j_gene: TRBJ1-5
CDR3aa: ASRFHRDPNQPQH

v_gene: TRBV4-1
d_gene: -
j_gene: TRBJ1-5
CDR3aa: ASSQDPTGYQPQH

v_gene: TRBV10-3
d_gene: TRBD2
j_gene: TRBJ2-3
CDR3aa: AIQGRGSTDTQY

v_gene: TRBV28
d_gene: -
j_gene: TRBJ1-1
CDR3aa: ASSRLAQGLNTEAF

v_gene: TRBV4-3
d_gene: -
j_gene: TRBJ1-3
CDR3aa: ASSQAGSGNTIY

v_gene: TRBV7-2
d_gene: -
j_gene: TRBJ2-3
CDR3aa: ASRNSWGRSITDTQY

v_gene: TRBV7-8
d_gene: TRBD1
j_gene: TRBJ2-2
CDR3aa: ASSLGQGAGGELF

v_gene: TRBV27
d_gene: TRBD2
j_gene: TRBJ2-7
CDR3aa: ASSFLAGNRPYEQY

v_gene: TRBV6-6
d_gene: TRBD2
j_gene: TRBJ2-1
CDR3aa: ASSQTRGAGNEQF

v_gene: TRBV30
d_gene: TRBD2
j_gene: TRBJ2-1
CDR3aa: AWSRSSGTNEQF